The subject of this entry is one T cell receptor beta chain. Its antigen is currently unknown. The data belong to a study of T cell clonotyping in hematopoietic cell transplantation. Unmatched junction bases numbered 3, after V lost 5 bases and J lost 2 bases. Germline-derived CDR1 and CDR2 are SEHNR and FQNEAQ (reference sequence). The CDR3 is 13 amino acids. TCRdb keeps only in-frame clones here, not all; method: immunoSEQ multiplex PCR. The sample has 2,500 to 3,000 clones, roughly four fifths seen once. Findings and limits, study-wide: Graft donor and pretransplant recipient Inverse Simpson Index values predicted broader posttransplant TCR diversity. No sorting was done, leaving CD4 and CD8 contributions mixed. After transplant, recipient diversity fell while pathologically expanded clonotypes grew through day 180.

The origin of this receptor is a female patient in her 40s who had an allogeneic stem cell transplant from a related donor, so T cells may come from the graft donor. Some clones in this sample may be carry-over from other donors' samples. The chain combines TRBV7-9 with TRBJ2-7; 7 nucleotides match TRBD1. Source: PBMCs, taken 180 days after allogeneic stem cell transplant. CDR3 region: CASSEGQTYEQYF. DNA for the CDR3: TGTGCCAGCAGCGAGGGACAGACCTACGAGCAGTACTTC.